The 20 T cell receptor beta chains reported below all come from one sample, sequenced in a study of shared clonotypes between healthy human individuals. Some clones are missing from TCRdb's copy, which holds only in-frame ones; the method was immunoSEQ multiplex PCR. Among 2 million to 2.5 million clones listed, 80% to 95% were seen once. The sequenced material came from naive CD4+ T cells from PBMCs. As for subset: CD45RA+ positively selected. These receptors all stem from a man between 18 and 35 years old in good health. Some clones in this sample may be carry-over from other donors' samples.

The chain uses TRBV28 and TRBJ1-3; 7 nucleotides match TRBD1. CDR3 length equals 15 residues. Germline V lookup: CDR1 MDHEN, CDR2 SYDVKM. J was trimmed by 4 bases and V by 6 bases; bases with no gene match: 9. CDR3 loop: CASRVGETGGNTIYF. CDR3 DNA sequence: TGTGCCAGCAGAGTTGGGGAGACAGGGGGAAACACCATATATTTT. The full variable domain, rest sourced from reference TRBV28 and TRBJ1-3, is DVKVTQSSRYLVKRTGEKVFLECVQDMDHENMFWYRQDPGLGLRLIYFSYDVKMKEKGDIPEGYSVSREKKERFSLILESASTNQTSMYLCASRVGETGGNTIYFGEGSWLTVV.

The CDR3 is CASSSSGRAGGEQYF. The CDR3 region has the DNA TGTGCCAGCAGCTCTAGCGGGAGGGCCGGCGGCGAGCAGTACTTC. This rearrangement joins TRBV7-2 to TRBJ2-7, with 12 bases identical to TRBD2. Germline lookup yields CDR1 SGHTA and CDR2 FQGNSA. Germline trimming cut 4 bases from V and 6 bases from J; bases unmatched to any gene: 7. The CDR3 runs to 15 residues.

The genes are TRBV6-5 and TRBJ1-1, with D maybe TRBD1 (5 bases). The CDR3 totals 14 residues. The V gene's germline CDR1 is MNHEY and CDR2 SVGAGI. Trimming left V 0 bases short and J 6 bases short, with 11 bases between. This chain's CDR3 is CASSYSGVGAEAFF. The DNA of the CDR3 is TGTGCCAGCAGTTACTCCGGGGTAGGGGCTGAAGCTTTCTTT.

V gene TRBV19 combines with J gene TRBJ1-4, with unresolved D. V was trimmed by 6 bases and J by 7 bases, leaving 12 bases between them. Germline values: CDR1 LNHDA, CDR2 SQIVND (reference sequence). The CDR3 is 13 residues long. CDR3 sequence: CASRGLRSEKLFF. As DNA, the CDR3 is TGTGCCAGTAGGGGCCTAAGGAGTGAAAAACTGTTTTTT.

V is TRBV28 and J is TRBJ2-7; 8 nucleotides line up with TRBD2. The CDR3 spans 15 residues. Per germline, CDR1 MDHEN and CDR2 SYDVKM. J lost 2 bases, V lost 5 bases, and 8 bases had no gene match. CDR3 region: CASSPTTSATYEQYF. The CDR3 DNA follows: TGTGCCAGCAGTCCGACGACTAGCGCAACCTACGAGCAGTACTTC.

A single count supports this clone. The V call is TRBV27, the J call TRBJ2-6; no clear D gene. The CDR3 has 15 amino acids. Between the trimmed V and J ends, which lost 0 bases and 1 base, there was a span of 4 bases. Germline V gives CDR1 MNHEY, CDR2 SMNVEV (reference sequence). CDR3 nucleotide sequence: TGTGCCAGCAGTTTATCCCTATCTGGGGCCAACGTCCTGACTTTC. Residues: CASSLSLSGANVLTF.

This chain's CDR3 is CSGGTGTYEQYF. CDR3 bases: TGCAGCGGAGGGACAGGAACCTACGAGCAGTACTTC. The chain combines TRBV29-1 with TRBJ2-7; 8 bases match TRBD1. V gave up 7 bases and J gave up 2 bases; unmatched junction bases: 4. CDR3 length equals 12 residues. Germline CDR1 reads SQVTM; CDR2 reads ANQGSEA.

This clone has a handful of counts. CDR3 protein: CASSSNRDFGNTIYF. CDR3 DNA: TGTGCCAGCAGTTCAAACAGGGATTTTGGAAACACCATATATTTT. The chain employs TRBV28 and TRBJ1-3; maybe TRBD1 (6 bases). Trimming took 4 bases from V and 3 from J, leaving 13 bases between them. There are 15 residues in the CDR3. In germline, CDR1 is MDHEN, CDR2 SYDVKM.

The chain joins TRBV2 to TRBJ2-3; the match to TRBD2 covers 7 bases. The CDR3 extends over 16 amino acids. The V and J ends lost 8 bases and 4 bases, in that order; junction bases with no gene match: 15. CDR1 and CDR2 (germline): SNHLY, FYNNEI. In DNA, the CDR3 is TGTGCCAGCGCTAGCGGACCCTTTGGACTCGCAGATACGCAGTATTTT. The encoded protein is CASASGPFGLADTQYF.

J is TRBJ2-1 and V is TRBV7-9; TRBD1 aligns across 9 bases. The germline CDR1 and CDR2 sequences are SEHNR and FQNEAQ (reference sequence). This CDR3 region has 17 residues. V lost 5 bases, J lost 8 bases, and 16 bases stayed unmatched. The CDR3 nucleotides read TGTGCCAGCAGCAACCACCTGGGACAGGGAATTGAGGATGAGCAGTTCTTC. It codes for CASSNHLGQGIEDEQFF.

The chain is built from TRBV30 and TRBJ2-5; 10 bases agree with TRBD1. The CDR3 loop spans 14 amino acids. Looked up from germline, CDR1 is GTSNPN and CDR2 is SVGIG (reference sequence). Trimming removed 7 bases from V and 5 bases from J; junction bases left unmatched: 10. Here the CDR3 reads CASGRTGGWETQYF. CDR3 bases: TGTGCCTCCGGAAGGACAGGGGGGTGGGAGACCCAGTACTTC.

The genes are TRBV18 and TRBJ2-7; D possibly matches TRBD1 or TRBD2 (6 bases each). CDR1 and CDR2 from the germline V gene are KGHSH and LQKENI. The V and J ends lost 1 base and 6 bases respectively, with 13 bases between them. This CDR3 is 14 amino acids long. The CDR3 region has the DNA TGTGCCAGCTCACCACGATGGGGGGCTGGCGAGCAGTACTTC. Translating gives CASSPRWGAGEQYF.

This clone was counted once. This chain joins TRBV6-1 and TRBJ2-2; D call uncertain. The CDR3 is 13 amino acids. Trimming pared 3 bases from V and 0 bases from J, leaving 2 bases between. Germline CDR1 is MNHNS and CDR2 is SASEGT. CDR3 in amino acids: CASSETNTGELFF. DNA for the CDR3: TGTGCCAGCAGTGAGACGAACACCGGGGAGCTGTTTTTT.

The genes are TRBV30 and TRBJ2-5; 8 bases agree with TRBD2. Germline-derived CDR1 and CDR2 are GTSNPN and SVGIG (reference sequence). The CDR3 contains 15 residues. After removal of 2 bases from V and 2 bases from J, the junction contained 7 bases not matched to a gene. CDR3 nucleotide sequence: TGTGCCTGGAGTACCGGGAGGGGAGGACAAGAGACCCAGTACTTC. Protein product: CAWSTGRGGQETQYF.

Only a few counts were recorded for this clone. The V gene is TRBV28, the J gene TRBJ1-1; TRBD1 might be the D (5 bases). Trimming left V 5 bases short and J 7 bases short, with 8 bases between. This CDR3 is built from 11 residues. Germline V gene data show CDR1 as MDHEN and CDR2 as SYDVKM. DNA of the CDR3: TGTGCCAGCAGTACCGGGGGTGAAGCTTTCTTT. Amino acids: CASSTGGEAFF. The entire variable domain, with the rest obtained from reference TRBV28 and TRBJ1-1, is as follows: DVKVTQSSRYLVKRTGEKVFLECVQDMDHENMFWYRQDPGLGLRLIYFSYDVKMKEKGDIPEGYSVSREKKERFSLILESASTNQTSMYLCASSTGGEAFFGQGTRLTVV.

This chain links TRBV18 with TRBJ2-5; D not certain. The germline CDR1 and CDR2 sequences are KGHSH and LQKENI. Trimming stripped 2 bases from V and 1 base from J, with 8 bases between. The CDR3 consists of 14 residues. This CDR3 reads CASSPTAVQETQYF. In DNA, the CDR3 is TGTGCCAGCTCACCAACGGCAGTCCAAGAGACCCAGTACTTC. Variable domain in full (rest from reference TRBV18 and TRBJ2-5): NAGVMQNPRHLVRRRGQEARLRCSPMKGHSHVYWYRQLPEEGLKFMVYLQKENIIDESGMPKERFSAEFPKEGPSILRIQQVVRGDSAAYFCASSPTAVQETQYFGPGTRLLVL.

This chain joins TRBV30 and TRBJ1-5; perhaps TRBD1 as D (6 bases). Germline values: CDR1 GTSNPN, CDR2 SVGIG (reference sequence). CDR3 length: 17 residues. The V end lost 2 bases, the J end lost 2 bases, and 19 bases lay between the germline ends. CDR3 nucleotide sequence: TGTGCCTGGAGTCGGGGGGGGACAATCGGCGGCAATCAGCCCCAGCATTTT. This translates into CAWSRGGTIGGNQPQHF.

The CDR3, as DNA: TGTGCCAGCAGCCCCATTAGGGGGCGTAAGGATGGTGAAAAACTGTTTTTT. This gives the protein CASSPIRGRKDGEKLFF. The J gene is TRBJ1-4, the V gene TRBV7-8; TRBD1 agrees at 7 bases. Germline V gene sequence: CDR1 SGHVS, CDR2 FQNEAQ. The CDR3 extends over 17 amino acids. Trimming took 5 bases from V and 7 from J; bases not matched to a gene: 16.

In this sample, this clone turned up many times. Other nucleotide sequences from this sample produce the same CDR3. This rearrangement joins TRBV2 to TRBJ2-7; D remains unclear. The CDR3 covers 11 residues. Germline lookup yields CDR1 SNHLY and CDR2 FYNNEI. The V end lost 4 bases, the J end lost 4 bases, and 5 bases lay between the germline ends. CDR3 sequence: CASSVKYEQYF. In nucleotides, the CDR3 is TGTGCCAGCAGTGTAAAATACGAGCAGTACTTC.

The V call is TRBV5-4, the J call TRBJ2-3, with D possibly TRBD2 on 6 matching bases. From germline, CDR1 is SGHNT and CDR2 YYREEE (reference sequence). Trimming pared 2 bases from V and 6 bases from J, leaving 13 bases between. CDR3 length: 14 amino acids. This CDR3 reads CASSLSPEGDTQYF. The CDR3 bases are TGTGCCAGCAGCTTATCGCCGGAGGGGGATACGCAGTATTTT.